This T cell receptor beta chain was sequenced for a study of cytomegalovirus exposure and HLA in healthy donors. About this clone itself: As yet, its antigen is unknown.

PCR was performed using 60 Vbeta and 13 Jbeta primers. Assay: immunoSEQ multiplex PCR; the TCRdb copy retains only in-frame clones and omits some. The sample comprises about 100,000 clones, 65% to 75% of which are singletons, and 1.5% to 2% rests with the top ten. Study results and caveats: Several V segments, TRBV6-2 and TRBV6-3 among them, could not be told apart and were dropped.

This CDR3 contains 15 residues. Germline V CDR1 and CDR2: SGHNT, YYREEE (reference sequence). Between the trimmed V and J ends, which lost 4 bases and 2 bases, there was a span of 14 bases. What was sequenced was PBMCs. This clonotype was sampled from a woman between 40 and 50 years old in good health and CMV-seronegative. The rearrangement joins TRBV5-4 to TRBJ2-3; D call uncertain. This CDR3 reads CASSPGSRVTDTQYF. CDR3 DNA sequence: TGTGCCAGCAGCCCCGGTAGTCGGGTCACAGATACGCAGTATTTT.